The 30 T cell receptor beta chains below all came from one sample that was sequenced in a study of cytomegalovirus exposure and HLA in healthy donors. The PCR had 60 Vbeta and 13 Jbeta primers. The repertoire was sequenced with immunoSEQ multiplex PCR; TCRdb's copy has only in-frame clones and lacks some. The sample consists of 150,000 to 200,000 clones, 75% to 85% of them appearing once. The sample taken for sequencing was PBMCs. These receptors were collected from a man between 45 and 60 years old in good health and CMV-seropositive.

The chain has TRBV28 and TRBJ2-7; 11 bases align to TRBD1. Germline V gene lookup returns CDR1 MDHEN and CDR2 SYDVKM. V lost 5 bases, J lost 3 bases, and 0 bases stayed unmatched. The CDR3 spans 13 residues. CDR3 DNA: TGTGCCAGCAGTGGGACAGGGGGCTACGAGCAGTACGTC. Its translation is CASSGTGGYEQYV.

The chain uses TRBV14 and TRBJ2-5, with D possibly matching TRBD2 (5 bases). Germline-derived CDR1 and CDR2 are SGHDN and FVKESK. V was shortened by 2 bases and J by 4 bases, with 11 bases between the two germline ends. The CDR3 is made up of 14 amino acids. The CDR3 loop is CASSQRGVGETQYF. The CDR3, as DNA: TGTGCCAGCAGCCAACGGGGAGTGGGAGAGACCCAGTACTTC.

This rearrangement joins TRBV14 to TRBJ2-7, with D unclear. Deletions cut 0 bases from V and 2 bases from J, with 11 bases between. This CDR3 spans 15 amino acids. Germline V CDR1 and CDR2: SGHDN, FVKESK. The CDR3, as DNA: TGTGCCAGCAGCCAAGAGAAACACGCTCCCTACGAGCAGTACTTC. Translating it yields CASSQEKHAPYEQYF. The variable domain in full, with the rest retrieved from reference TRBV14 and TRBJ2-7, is EAGVTQFPSHSVIEKGQTVTLRCDPISGHDNLYWYRRVMGKEIKFLLHFVKESKQDESGMPNNRFLAERTGGTYSTLKVQPAELEDSGVYFCASSQEKHAPYEQYFGPGTRLTVT.

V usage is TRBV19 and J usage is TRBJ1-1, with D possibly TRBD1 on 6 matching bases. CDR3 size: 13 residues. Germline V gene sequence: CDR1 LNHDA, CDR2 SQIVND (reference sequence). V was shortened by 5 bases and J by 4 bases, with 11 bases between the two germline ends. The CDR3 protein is CASSQNRATEAFF. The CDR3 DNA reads TGTGCCAGTAGTCAGAACAGGGCCACTGAAGCTTTCTTT.

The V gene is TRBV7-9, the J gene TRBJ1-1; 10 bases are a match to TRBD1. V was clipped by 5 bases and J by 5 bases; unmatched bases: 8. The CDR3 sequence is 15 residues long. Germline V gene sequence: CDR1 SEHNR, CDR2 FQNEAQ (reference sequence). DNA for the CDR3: TGTGCCAGCAGCCCAGACAGGGGGCGGCGGACTGAAGCTTTCTTT. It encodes CASSPDRGRRTEAFF.

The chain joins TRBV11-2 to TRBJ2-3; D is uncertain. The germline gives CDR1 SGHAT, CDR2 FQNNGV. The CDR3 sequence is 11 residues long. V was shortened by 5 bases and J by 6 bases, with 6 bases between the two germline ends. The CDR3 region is CASSHQDTQYF. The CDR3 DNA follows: TGTGCCAGCAGCCACCAGGATACGCAGTATTTT. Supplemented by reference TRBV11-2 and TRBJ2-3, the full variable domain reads EAGVAQSPRYKIIEKRQSVAFWCNPISGHATLYWYQQILGQGPKLLIQFQNNGVVDDSQLPKDRFSAERLKGVDSTLKIQPAKLEDSAVYLCASSHQDTQYFGPGTRLTVL.

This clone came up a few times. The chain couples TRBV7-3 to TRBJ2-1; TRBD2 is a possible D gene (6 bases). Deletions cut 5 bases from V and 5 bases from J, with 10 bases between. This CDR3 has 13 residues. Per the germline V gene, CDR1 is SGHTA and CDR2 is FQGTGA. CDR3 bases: TGTGCCAGCAGCCTGTGGGGGGACAATGAGCAGTTCTTC. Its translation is CASSLWGDNEQFF.

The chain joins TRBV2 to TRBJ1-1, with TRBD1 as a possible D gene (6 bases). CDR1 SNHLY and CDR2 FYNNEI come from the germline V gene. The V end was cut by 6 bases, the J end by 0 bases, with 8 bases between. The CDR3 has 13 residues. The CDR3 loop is CASRYRVNTEAFF. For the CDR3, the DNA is TGTGCCAGCAGATACAGGGTGAACACTGAAGCTTTCTTT.

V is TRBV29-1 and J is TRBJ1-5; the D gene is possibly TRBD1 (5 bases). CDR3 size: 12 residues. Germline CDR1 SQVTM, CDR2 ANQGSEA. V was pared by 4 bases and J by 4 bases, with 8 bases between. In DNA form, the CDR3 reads TGCAGCGTTGGGGGCTTAAATCAGCCCCAGCATTTT. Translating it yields CSVGGLNQPQHF.

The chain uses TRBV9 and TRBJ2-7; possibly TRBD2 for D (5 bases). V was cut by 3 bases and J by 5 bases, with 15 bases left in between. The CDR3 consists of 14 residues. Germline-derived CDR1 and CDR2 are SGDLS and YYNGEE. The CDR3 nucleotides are TGTGCCAGCAGCGGGTGGACTCCCCACAACGAGCAGTACGTC. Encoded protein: CASSGWTPHNEQYV.

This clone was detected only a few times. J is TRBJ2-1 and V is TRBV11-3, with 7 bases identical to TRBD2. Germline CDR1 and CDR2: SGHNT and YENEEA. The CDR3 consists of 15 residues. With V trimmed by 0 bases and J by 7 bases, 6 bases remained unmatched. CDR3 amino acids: CASSLEGGPYNEQFF. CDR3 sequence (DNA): TGTGCCAGCAGCTTAGAGGGAGGGCCTTATAATGAGCAGTTCTTC.

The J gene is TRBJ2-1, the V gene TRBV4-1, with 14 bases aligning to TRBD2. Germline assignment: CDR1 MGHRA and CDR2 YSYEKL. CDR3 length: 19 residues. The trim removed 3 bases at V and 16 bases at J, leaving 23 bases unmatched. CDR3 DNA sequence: TGCGCCAGCAGCCACGGACTAGCGGGAGGCCCTACAATGAGCAAGGGGTATTTCTTC. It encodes CASSHGLAGGPTMSKGYFF.

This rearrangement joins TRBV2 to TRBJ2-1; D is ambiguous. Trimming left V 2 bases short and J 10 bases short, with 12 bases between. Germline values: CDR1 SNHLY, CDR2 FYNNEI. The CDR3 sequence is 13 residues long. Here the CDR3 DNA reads TGTGCCAGCAGTGAATTACTGGGCGTGGAGCAGTTCTTC. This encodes CASSELLGVEQFF.

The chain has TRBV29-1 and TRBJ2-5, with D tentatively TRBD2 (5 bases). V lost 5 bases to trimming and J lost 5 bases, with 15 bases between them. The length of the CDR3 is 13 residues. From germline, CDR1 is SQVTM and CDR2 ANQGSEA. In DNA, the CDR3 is TGCAGCGTTCTCCCTAGCAAAGGGGAGACCCAGTACTTC. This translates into CSVLPSKGETQYF.

CDR3 sequence: CASRGTSGSSYTGELFF. In nucleotides, the CDR3 is TGTGCCAGCAGAGGAACTAGCGGGAGCTCCTACACCGGGGAGCTGTTTTTT. The rearrangement joins TRBV2 to TRBJ2-2; 11 bases map to TRBD2. The V segment lost 6 bases and the J segment 3 bases; nucleotides outside the gene matches: 9. The CDR3 is 17 amino acids. Per germline, CDR1 SNHLY and CDR2 FYNNEI.

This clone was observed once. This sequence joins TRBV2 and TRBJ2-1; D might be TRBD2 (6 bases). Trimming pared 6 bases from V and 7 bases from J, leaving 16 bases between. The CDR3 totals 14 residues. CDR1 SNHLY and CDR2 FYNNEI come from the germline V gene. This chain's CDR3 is CASRRDPGSNEQFF. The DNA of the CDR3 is TGTGCCAGCAGGCGGGACCCTGGGAGTAATGAGCAGTTCTTC.

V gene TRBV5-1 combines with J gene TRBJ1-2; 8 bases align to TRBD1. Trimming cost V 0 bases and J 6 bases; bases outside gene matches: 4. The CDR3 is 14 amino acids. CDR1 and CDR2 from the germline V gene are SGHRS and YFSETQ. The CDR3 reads CASSLGAGGDGYTF. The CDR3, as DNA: TGCGCCAGCAGCTTGGGGGCAGGGGGCGATGGCTACACCTTC.

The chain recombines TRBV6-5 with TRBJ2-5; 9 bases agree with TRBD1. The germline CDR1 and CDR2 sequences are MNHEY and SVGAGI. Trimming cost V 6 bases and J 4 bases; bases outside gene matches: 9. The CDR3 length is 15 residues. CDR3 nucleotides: TGTGCCAGCAGGTTACAGGGGGCGCTGGTAGAGACCCAGTACTTC. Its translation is CASRLQGALVETQYF.

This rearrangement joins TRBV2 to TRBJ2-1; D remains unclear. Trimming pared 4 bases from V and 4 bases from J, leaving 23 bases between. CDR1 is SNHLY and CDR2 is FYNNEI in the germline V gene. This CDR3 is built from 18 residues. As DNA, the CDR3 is TGTGCCAGCAGTGGACTCGAAGGCAGACCCCGTTTATACAATGAGCAGTTCTTC. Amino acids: CASSGLEGRPRLYNEQFF. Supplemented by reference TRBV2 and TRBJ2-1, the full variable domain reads EPEVTQTPSHQVTQMGQEVILRCVPISNHLYFYWYRQILGQKVEFLVSFYNNEISEKSEIFDDQFSVERPDGSNFTLKIRSTKLEDSAMYFCASSGLEGRPRLYNEQFFGPGTRLTVL.

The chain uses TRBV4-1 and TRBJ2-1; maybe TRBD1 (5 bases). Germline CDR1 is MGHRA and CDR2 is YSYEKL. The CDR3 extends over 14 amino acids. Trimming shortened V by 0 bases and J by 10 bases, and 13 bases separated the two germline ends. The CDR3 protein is CASSQESRGREQFF. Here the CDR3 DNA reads TGCGCCAGCAGCCAAGAGTCTAGGGGTCGGGAGCAGTTCTTC.

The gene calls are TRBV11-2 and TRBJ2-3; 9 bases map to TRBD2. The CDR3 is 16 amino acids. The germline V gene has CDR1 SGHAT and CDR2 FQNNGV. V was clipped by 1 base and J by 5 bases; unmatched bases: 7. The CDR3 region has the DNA TGTGCCAGCAGCTTAGGGGCGGGGGGGCCGGGAGATACGCAGTATTTT. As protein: CASSLGAGGPGDTQYF.

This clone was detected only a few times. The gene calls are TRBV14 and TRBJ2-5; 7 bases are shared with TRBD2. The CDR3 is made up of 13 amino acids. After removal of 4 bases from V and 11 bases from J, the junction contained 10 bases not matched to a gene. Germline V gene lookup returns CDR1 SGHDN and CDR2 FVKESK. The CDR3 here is CASSLRSSREQYF. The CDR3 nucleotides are TGTGCCAGCAGCCTACGGTCATCGCGGGAGCAGTACTTC.

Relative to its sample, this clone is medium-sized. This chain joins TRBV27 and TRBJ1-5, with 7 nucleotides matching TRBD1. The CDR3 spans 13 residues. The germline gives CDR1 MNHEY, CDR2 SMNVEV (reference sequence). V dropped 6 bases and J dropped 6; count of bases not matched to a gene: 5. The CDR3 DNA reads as TGTGCCAGCAGACTACAGGGGAGTCAGCCCCAGCATTTT. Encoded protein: CASRLQGSQPQHF.

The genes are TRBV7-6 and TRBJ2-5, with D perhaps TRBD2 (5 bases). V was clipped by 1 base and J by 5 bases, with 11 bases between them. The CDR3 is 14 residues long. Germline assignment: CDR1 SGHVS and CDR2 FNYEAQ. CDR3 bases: TGTGCCAGCAGCTTAGAGAGGGAGAGGGAGACCCAGTACTTC. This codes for CASSLERERETQYF.

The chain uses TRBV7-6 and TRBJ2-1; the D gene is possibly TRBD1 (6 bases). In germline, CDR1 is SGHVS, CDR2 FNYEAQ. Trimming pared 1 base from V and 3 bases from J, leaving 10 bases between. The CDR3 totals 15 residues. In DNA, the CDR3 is TGTGCCAGCAGCTTAGAGGGGGATTTCTACAATGAGCAGTTCTTC. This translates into CASSLEGDFYNEQFF.

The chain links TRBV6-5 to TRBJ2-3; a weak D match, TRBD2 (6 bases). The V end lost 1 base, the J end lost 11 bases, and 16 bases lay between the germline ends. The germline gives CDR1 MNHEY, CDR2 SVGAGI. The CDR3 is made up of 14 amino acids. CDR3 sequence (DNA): TGTGCCAGCAGTTACTGGGACTCCCTATCTGAGCAGTATTTT. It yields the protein CASSYWDSLSEQYF.

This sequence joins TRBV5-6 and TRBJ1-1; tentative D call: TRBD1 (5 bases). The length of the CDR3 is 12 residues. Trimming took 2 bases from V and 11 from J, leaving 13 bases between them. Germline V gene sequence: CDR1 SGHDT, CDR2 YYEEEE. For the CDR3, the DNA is TGTGCCAGCAGCTTAAGGACATTCAGGGCTTTCTTT. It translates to CASSLRTFRAFF.

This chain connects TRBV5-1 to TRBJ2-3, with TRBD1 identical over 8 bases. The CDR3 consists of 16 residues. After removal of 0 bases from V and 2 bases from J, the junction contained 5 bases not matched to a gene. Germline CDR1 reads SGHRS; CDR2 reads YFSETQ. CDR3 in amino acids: CASSLDMTGATDTQYF. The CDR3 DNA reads TGCGCCAGCAGCTTGGACATGACAGGGGCCACAGATACGCAGTATTTT.

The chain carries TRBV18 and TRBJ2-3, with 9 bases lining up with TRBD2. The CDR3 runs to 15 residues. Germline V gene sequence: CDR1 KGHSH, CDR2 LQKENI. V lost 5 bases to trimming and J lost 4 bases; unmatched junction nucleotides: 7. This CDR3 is CASSNSGGGADTQYF. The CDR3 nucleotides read TGTGCCAGCTCAAATAGCGGGGGTGGCGCAGATACGCAGTATTTT.

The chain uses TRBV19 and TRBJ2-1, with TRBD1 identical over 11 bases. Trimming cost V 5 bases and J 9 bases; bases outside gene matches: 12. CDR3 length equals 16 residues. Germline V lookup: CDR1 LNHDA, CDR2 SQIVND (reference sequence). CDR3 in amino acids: CASSPILGQGAPEQFF. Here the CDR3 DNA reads TGTGCCAGTAGTCCCATATTAGGACAGGGGGCGCCTGAGCAGTTCTTC.